Each of the 22 T cell receptor beta chains below was sequenced from the same sample in a study of cytomegalovirus exposure and HLA in healthy donors. Primers for the PCR totalled 60 Vbeta and 13 Jbeta. Libraries were prepared by immunoSEQ multiplex PCR; TCRdb keeps only in-frame clonotypes and omits some of them. The sample comprises about 120,000 clones, about four fifths of which are singletons, and about 3.7% rests with the top ten. Sequenced input: PBMCs. The receptors were sampled from a woman aged 40 to 50 in good health and CMV-seropositive.

V gene TRBV6-1 combines with J gene TRBJ1-2, with a weak D call TRBD1 (5 bases). Germline-derived CDR1 and CDR2 are MNHNS and SASEGT. The CDR3 runs 14 residues. Trimming removed 6 bases from V and 4 bases from J, with 15 bases in between. The CDR3 is CASSGTDTSYGYTF. As DNA, the CDR3 is TGTGCCAGCAGCGGAACGGACACCTCCTATGGCTACACCTTC.

The chain joins TRBV9 to TRBJ2-1; 11 bases map to TRBD2. The CDR3 has 14 residues. V shed 3 bases, J shed 5 bases, and the junction held 1 base outside the gene matches. Looked up from germline, CDR1 is SGDLS and CDR2 is YYNGEE. This CDR3 is CASSAGLADNEQFF. The CDR3 DNA is TGTGCCAGCAGCGCGGGACTAGCGGACAATGAGCAGTTCTTC.

V and J are TRBV6-1 and TRBJ2-7; the match to TRBD2 covers 12 bases. Germline V gene lookup returns CDR1 MNHNS and CDR2 SASEGT. This CDR3 contains 15 residues. Germline trimming cut 4 bases from V and 4 bases from J; bases unmatched to any gene: 5. CDR3 amino acids: CASSGLAGEVYEQYF. CDR3 in DNA: TGTGCCAGCAGTGGACTAGCGGGAGAGGTGTACGAGCAGTACTTC.

The CDR3 nucleotides are TGTGCCAGCAGTCGGGGGGTAGCGTATTACGAGCAGTACTTC. Amino acid sequence: CASSRGVAYYEQYF. The chain uses TRBV6-5 and TRBJ2-5; 7 positions agree with TRBD2. The tail of the sequence fits TRBJ2-7 better, so the J call may be wrong. The CDR3 covers 14 residues. The germline CDR1 and CDR2 sequences are MNHEY and SVGAGI.

The sample holds a few counts of this clone. The chain recombines TRBV4-2 with TRBJ2-1; 13 bases line up with TRBD2. V was clipped by 4 bases and J by 2 bases; unmatched bases: 2. The CDR3 is 16 residues long. The germline V gene has CDR1 LGHNA and CDR2 YNFKEQ. The CDR3: CASSLGTSGAYNEQFF. The CDR3, as DNA: TGTGCCAGCAGCCTGGGGACTAGCGGGGCCTACAATGAGCAGTTCTTC.

This clone came up once. V is TRBV6-5 and J is TRBJ2-5; 9 positions match TRBD1. The J call is doubtful: the DNA matches TRBJ2-7 better. Germline CDR1 is MNHEY and CDR2 is SVGAGI. The CDR3 covers 15 residues. The CDR3 here is CASSHGQGIAYEQYF. CDR3 sequence (DNA): TGTGCCAGCAGCCATGGACAGGGGATCGCCTACGAGCAGTACTTC.

The rearrangement joins TRBV5-6 to TRBJ2-5; no clear D. The CDR3 spans 13 residues. CDR1 and CDR2 from the germline V gene are SGHDT and YYEEEE. Trimming cost V 0 bases and J 6 bases, with 9 bases left between them. This chain's CDR3 is CASSLVYTQTQYF. The CDR3 DNA is TGTGCCAGCAGCTTGGTTTACACCCAGACCCAGTACTTC.

This clone was seen a single time. Germline is not matched at one junction end, which may reflect a read error. The same CDR3 also results from other DNA sequences found in this sample. The chain has TRBV7-9 and TRBJ2-7; 7 nucleotides line up with TRBD2. The length of the CDR3 is 14 residues. Germline V gene data show CDR1 as SEHNR and CDR2 as FQNEAQ (reference sequence). The CDR3 coding sequence is TGTGCCAGCAGCTTAGGCGGGGGTATCTACGAGCAGTACTTT. It is translated as CASSLGGGIYEQYF. The entire variable domain, with the rest obtained from reference TRBV7-9 and TRBJ2-7, is as follows: DTGVSQNPRHKITKRGQNVTFRCDPISEHNRLYWYRQTLGQGPEFLTYFQNEAQLEKSRLLSDRFSAERPKGSFSTLEIQRTEQGDSAMYLCASSLGGGIYEQYFGPGTRLTVT.

This clone was found once. The CDR3 reads CAISDGRERETQYF. The CDR3 region has the DNA TGTGCCATCAGTGATGGCAGGGAAAGAGAGACCCAGTACTTC. This chain joins TRBV10-3 and TRBJ2-5; possible D gene TRBD1, 5 bases. The CDR3 is 14 amino acids. Trimming removed 3 bases at V and 4 bases at J, with 12 bases between. The germline V gene encodes CDR1 ENHRY and CDR2 SYGVKD.

The chain combines TRBV30 with TRBJ1-3; D not resolved. V lost 0 bases, J lost 4 bases, and 7 bases lay in between. The CDR3 is 13 residues long. Germline CDR1 and CDR2: GTSNPN and SVGIG (reference sequence). The CDR3 here is CAWSVPGGNTIYF. The CDR3, as DNA: TGTGCCTGGAGTGTACCGGGAGGAAACACCATATATTTT.

The chain joins TRBV5-1 to TRBJ1-5; TRBD1 is a possible D gene (5 bases). Germline CDR1 reads SGHRS; CDR2 reads YFSETQ. V lost 0 bases and J 5 bases, leaving 9 bases between the germline ends. The CDR3 totals 14 residues. CDR3 in DNA: TGCGCCAGCAGCTTGGCCGGGGGAGATCAGCCCCAGCATTTT. Its translation: CASSLAGGDQPQHF.

The genes are TRBV7-2 and TRBJ2-2; D possibly corresponds to TRBD2 (5 bases). The CDR3 runs to 15 residues. Germline V gene data show CDR1 as SGHTA and CDR2 as FQGNSA. Deletions cut 5 bases from V and 0 bases from J, with 10 bases between. The CDR3 DNA follows: TGTGCCAGCAGCCCGGGATTATCGAACACCGGGGAGCTGTTTTTT. Its protein product is CASSPGLSNTGELFF. Looking up the rest from reference TRBV7-2 and TRBJ2-2 gives the full variable domain: GAGVSQSPSNKVTEKGKDVELRCDPISGHTALYWYRQSLGQGLEFLIYFQGNSAPDKSGLPSDRFSAERTGGSVSTLTIQRTQQEDSAVYLCASSPGLSNTGELFFGEGSRLTVL.

The V and J genes are TRBV2 and TRBJ2-4, with D perhaps matching TRBD1 (6 bases). The V gene's germline CDR1 is SNHLY and CDR2 FYNNEI. The CDR3 has 15 residues. The V and J ends lost 5 bases and 5 bases respectively, with 16 bases between them. The CDR3 coding sequence is TGTGCCAGCAGTAACCTACAGGGTGGCGAAAACATTCAGTACTTC. Protein: CASSNLQGGENIQYF.

The CDR3 DNA reads as TGTGCCAGCAGCCTCCAATTTCTAGCGGGAGACTCAGATACGCAGTATTTT. Translation: CASSLQFLAGDSDTQYF. This rearrangement joins TRBV2 to TRBJ2-3; 10 bases map to TRBD2. CDR3 length: 17 amino acids. In germline, CDR1 is SNHLY, CDR2 FYNNEI. J was trimmed by 4 bases and V by 6 bases; bases with no gene match: 13.

The chain uses TRBV2 and TRBJ1-1; a possible D gene is TRBD1 (5 bases). CDR1 and CDR2 (germline): SNHLY, FYNNEI. The CDR3 loop spans 14 amino acids. Between the trimmed V and J ends, which lost 7 bases and 3 bases, there was a span of 15 bases. The CDR3 DNA follows: TGTGCCAGCACTGCCCATGGGGGGGACACTGAAGCTTTCTTT. Its protein product is CASTAHGGDTEAFF.

This chain connects TRBV19 to TRBJ2-5, with D perhaps TRBD1 (7 bases). V was cut by 3 bases and J by 2 bases, with 13 bases left in between. This CDR3 contains 15 residues. Germline CDR1 is LNHDA and CDR2 is SQIVND (reference sequence). Written as DNA, the CDR3 is TGTGCCAGTAGTATGGGGCAGGGGGGACAAGAGACCCAGTACTTC. This gives the protein CASSMGQGGQETQYF. Full variable domain (rest looked up from reference TRBV19 and TRBJ2-5): DGGITQSPKYLFRKEGQNVTLSCEQNLNHDAMYWYRQDPGQGLRLIYYSQIVNDFQKGDIAEGYSVSREKKESFPLTVTSAQKNPTAFYLCASSMGQGGQETQYFGPGTRLLVL.

V gene TRBV7-9 combines with J gene TRBJ2-5, with D possibly matching TRBD1 (6 bases). The CDR3 runs to 15 residues. Germline V gene sequence: CDR1 SEHNR, CDR2 FQNEAQ (reference sequence). Trimming cost V 5 bases and J 3 bases, with 16 bases left between them. The CDR3 nucleotides read TGTGCCAGCAGCCCCCCAGGGGCAGGGGAAGAGACCCAGTACTTC. This encodes CASSPPGAGEETQYF.

The V gene is TRBV29-1, the J gene TRBJ2-5; 12 bases are shared with TRBD2. J gave up 4 bases and V 7 bases, and 4 bases lay outside the gene matches. CDR3 length equals 13 residues. Per the germline V gene, CDR1 is SQVTM and CDR2 is ANQGSEA. CDR3 in amino acids: CSASSGRGETQYF. DNA of the CDR3: TGCAGCGCCTCTAGCGGGAGGGGAGAGACCCAGTACTTC.

The chain couples TRBV7-9 to TRBJ1-2; a possible D gene is TRBD1 (6 bases). V dropped 6 bases and J dropped 13 bases, with 21 bases sitting between them. Looked up from germline, CDR1 is SEHNR and CDR2 is FQNEAQ (reference sequence). The CDR3 sequence is 13 residues long. This chain's CDR3 is CASRQWDTLSSTF. The CDR3 nucleotides are TGTGCCAGCAGACAGTGGGACACCCTATCTAGCACCTTC.

V and J are TRBV6-5 and TRBJ2-2; D perhaps matches TRBD2 (6 bases). The V end lost 9 bases, the J end lost 0 bases, and 11 bases lay between the germline ends. Germline V gene lookup returns CDR1 MNHEY and CDR2 SVGAGI. The CDR3 runs to 14 residues. Written as DNA, the CDR3 is TGTGCCAGTGCCGCGGGATCGAACACCGGGGAGCTGTTTTTT. Translated: CASAAGSNTGELFF.

V is TRBV28 and J is TRBJ2-3; 7 nucleotides line up with TRBD1. Germline CDR1 is MDHEN and CDR2 is SYDVKM. CDR3 length equals 14 residues. J lost 6 bases, V lost 7 bases, and 10 bases had no gene match. CDR3 in DNA: TGTGCCAGCACCCCAACGCAGACAGGGGATACGCAGTATTTT. Amino acid sequence: CASTPTQTGDTQYF.

The chain has TRBV30 and TRBJ2-3, with 8 bases that match TRBD1. The length of the CDR3 is 12 residues. Germline trimming cut 3 bases from V and 7 bases from J; bases unmatched to any gene: 3. Germline CDR1 reads GTSNPN; CDR2 reads SVGIG (reference sequence). The CDR3 coding sequence is TGTGCCTGGAGCGGGACAGGCAATACGCAGTATTTT. It specifies CAWSGTGNTQYF.